This T cell receptor beta chain was profiled in a study of blood T cell repertoires in COVID-19. In the original analysis: From reference gene primer amplification, estimates of nucleated cell counts were derived. Sequenced by immunoSEQ multiplex PCR; TCRdb stores in-frame clones only, minus some. V, J and clone size are taken as reported in that table, and D and trimming were inferred from the DNA itself. The repertoire consists of approximately 300,000 clones, with around 89% occurring once and the leading ten covering around 4%. The germline V gene has CDR1 LNHDA and CDR2 SQIVND (reference sequence). The V segment lost 2 bases and the J segment 6 bases; nucleotides outside the gene matches: 2. CDR3 size: 13 residues. This clone was detected once.

The receptor's source is a woman in her forties or fifties with active or convalescent COVID-19. The sequenced sample was peripheral blood. J is TRBJ1-2 and V is TRBV19, with 8 nucleotides matching TRBD1. The CDR3 DNA follows: TGTGCCAGTAGTATACAGGGACAGGATGGCTACACCTTC. Protein product: CASSIQGQDGYTF.